The TCR beta chain described here comes from a study of T cells in Graves' hyperthyroidism and ophthalmopathy. This clonotype appeared many times. From RNA transcripts, TCR beta CDR3 regions were amplified. RT-PCR in the first round (using the HTBI primer set) targeted the TCR CDR3. Each CDR3 protein is one row after TCRdb ran MiXCR on the multiplex PCR reads. Of hundreds of thousands of distinct CDR3 sequences listed, more than 15% are singletons. The CDR3 is made up of 16 amino acids. Germline V lookup: CDR1 SGHVS, CDR2 FQNEAQ. With 5 bases removed from V and 6 bases from J, the gap between germline ends came to 23 bases.

This clonotype originated in a middle-aged woman with Graves' ophthalmopathy. The chain links TRBV7-8 to TRBJ2-7; a possible D gene is TRBD2 (6 bases). The sequenced sample was blood. CDR3 DNA sequence: TGTGCCAGCAGCATCCTCGTGGGCGGGCCAGCGGGCGAGCAGTACTTC. Protein product: CASSILVGGPAGEQYF. Filled out from reference TRBV7-8 and TRBJ2-7, the complete variable domain reads GAGVSQSPRYKVAKRGQDVALRCDPISGHVSLFWYQQALGQGPEFLTYFQNEAQLDKSGLPSDRFFAERPEGSVSTLKIQRTQQEDSAVYLCASSILVGGPAGEQYFGPGTRLTVT.